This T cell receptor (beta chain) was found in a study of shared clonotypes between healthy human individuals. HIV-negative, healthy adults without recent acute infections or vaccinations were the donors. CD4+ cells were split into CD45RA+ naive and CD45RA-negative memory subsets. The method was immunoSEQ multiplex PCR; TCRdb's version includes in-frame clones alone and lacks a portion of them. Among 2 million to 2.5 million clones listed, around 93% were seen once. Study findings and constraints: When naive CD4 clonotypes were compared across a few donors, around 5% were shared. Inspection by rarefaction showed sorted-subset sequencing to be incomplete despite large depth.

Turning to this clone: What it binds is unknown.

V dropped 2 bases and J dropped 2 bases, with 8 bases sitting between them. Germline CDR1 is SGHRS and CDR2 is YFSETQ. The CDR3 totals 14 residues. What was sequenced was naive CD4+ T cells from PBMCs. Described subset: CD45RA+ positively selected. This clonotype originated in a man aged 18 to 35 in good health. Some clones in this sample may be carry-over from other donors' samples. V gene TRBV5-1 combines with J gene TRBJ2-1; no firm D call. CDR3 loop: CASSFATPYNEQFF. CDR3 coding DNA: TGCGCCAGCAGCTTCGCGACTCCCTACAATGAGCAGTTCTTC.